The TCR beta chain described here comes from a study of cytomegalovirus exposure and HLA in healthy donors. This clone is a singleton in its sample. PCR employed 60 Vbeta and 13 Jbeta primers. Profiling relied on immunoSEQ multiplex PCR, and the TCRdb table lists in-frame clones only, not all of them. The sample contains around 150,000 clones, nearly 80% of which appear only once. The trim removed 4 bases at V and 2 bases at J, leaving 7 bases unmatched. Germline-derived CDR1 and CDR2 are MGHRA and YSYEKL. This CDR3 comprises 16 residues. The sequenced material came from PBMCs. The genes are TRBV4-1 and TRBJ2-2, with 7 nucleotides matching TRBD2. The source is a woman between 45 and 65 years old in good health and CMV-seropositive. Written as DNA, the CDR3 is TGCGCCAGCAGCCGACGCCCGGGGGGTAACACCGGGGAGCTGTTTTTT. Its translation is CASSRRPGGNTGELFF.